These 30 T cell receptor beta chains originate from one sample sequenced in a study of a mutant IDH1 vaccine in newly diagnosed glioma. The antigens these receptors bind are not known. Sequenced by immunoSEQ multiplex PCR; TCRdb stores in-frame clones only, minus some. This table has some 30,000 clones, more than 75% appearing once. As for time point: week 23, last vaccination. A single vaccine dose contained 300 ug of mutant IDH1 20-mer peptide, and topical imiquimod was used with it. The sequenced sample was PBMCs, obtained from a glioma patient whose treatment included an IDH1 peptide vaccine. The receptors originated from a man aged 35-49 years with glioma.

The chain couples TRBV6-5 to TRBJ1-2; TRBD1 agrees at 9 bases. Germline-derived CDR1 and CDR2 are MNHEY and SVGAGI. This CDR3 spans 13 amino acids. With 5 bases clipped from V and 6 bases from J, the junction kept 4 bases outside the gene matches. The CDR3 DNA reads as TGTGCCAGCAGTCGGGACAGGGTGAATGGCTACACCTTC. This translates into CASSRDRVNGYTF.

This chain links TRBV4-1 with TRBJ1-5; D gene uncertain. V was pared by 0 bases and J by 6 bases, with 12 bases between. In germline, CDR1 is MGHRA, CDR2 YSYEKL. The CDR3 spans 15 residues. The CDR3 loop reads CASSQDSRASQPQHF. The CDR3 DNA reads TGCGCCAGCAGCCAAGACTCCCGCGCGAGTCAGCCCCAGCATTTT.

CDR3 bases: TGTGCCAGCACCCGAAGTGGGGCGCTAGGGGCACCCTACGAGCAGTACTTC. Protein: CASTRSGALGAPYEQYF. The V gene is TRBV7-8, the J gene TRBJ2-7; D possibly corresponds to TRBD1 (5 bases). V was clipped by 7 bases and J by 2 bases, with 24 bases between them. Germline CDR1 and CDR2: SGHVS and FQNEAQ. This CDR3 is 17 amino acids long.

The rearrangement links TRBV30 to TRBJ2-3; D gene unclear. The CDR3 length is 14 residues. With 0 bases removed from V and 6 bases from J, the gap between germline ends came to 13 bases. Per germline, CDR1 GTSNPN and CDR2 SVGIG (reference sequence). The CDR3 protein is CAWSVRGVGDTQYF. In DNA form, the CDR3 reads TGTGCCTGGAGTGTACGTGGGGTCGGCGATACGCAGTATTTT.

In nucleotides, the CDR3 is TGTGCCAGCTCACCCACACAGGGCAACTATGGCTACACCTTC. Protein: CASSPTQGNYGYTF. J is TRBJ1-2 and V is TRBV18; tentatively, D is TRBD1 (6 bases). Germline values: CDR1 KGHSH, CDR2 LQKENI. This CDR3 comprises 14 residues. Trimming pared 3 bases from V and 2 bases from J, leaving 10 bases between. The full variable domain, rest sourced from reference TRBV18 and TRBJ1-2, is NAGVMQNPRHLVRRRGQEARLRCSPMKGHSHVYWYRQLPEEGLKFMVYLQKENIIDESGMPKERFSAEFPKEGPSILRIQQVVRGDSAAYFCASSPTQGNYGYTFGSGTRLTVV.

The CDR3 region is CASSPSNRATDTQYF. The DNA of the CDR3 is TGCGCCAGCAGCCCCTCCAATAGGGCTACAGATACGCAGTATTTT. This chain joins TRBV4-1 and TRBJ2-3, with D uncertain. From germline, CDR1 is MGHRA and CDR2 YSYEKL. The V and J ends lost 4 bases and 3 bases respectively, with 14 bases between them. The CDR3 is made up of 15 amino acids.

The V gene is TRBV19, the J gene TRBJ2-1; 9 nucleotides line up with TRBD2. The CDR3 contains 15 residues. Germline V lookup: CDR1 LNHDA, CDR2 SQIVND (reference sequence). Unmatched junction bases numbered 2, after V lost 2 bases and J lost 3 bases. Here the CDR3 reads CASSILTSGYNEQFF. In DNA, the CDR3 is TGTGCCAGTAGTATATTGACTAGCGGCTACAATGAGCAGTTCTTC.

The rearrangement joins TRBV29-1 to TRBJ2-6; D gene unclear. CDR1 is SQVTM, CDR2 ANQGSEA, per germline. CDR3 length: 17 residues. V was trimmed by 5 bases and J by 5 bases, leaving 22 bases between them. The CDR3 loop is CSVSQLRIQSRANVLTF. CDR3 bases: TGCAGCGTTAGCCAACTACGCATACAAAGTCGGGCCAACGTCCTGACTTTC.

CDR3 in DNA: TGTGCCAGCAGCTTACTAGTATTAGCGGGTCACAATGAGCAGTTCTTC. This translates into CASSLLVLAGHNEQFF. The rearrangement uses TRBV7-2 and TRBJ2-1, with 7 bases fitting TRBD2. Looked up from germline, CDR1 is SGHTA and CDR2 is FQGNSA. J was trimmed by 5 bases and V by 2 bases; bases with no gene match: 9. The CDR3 consists of 16 residues.

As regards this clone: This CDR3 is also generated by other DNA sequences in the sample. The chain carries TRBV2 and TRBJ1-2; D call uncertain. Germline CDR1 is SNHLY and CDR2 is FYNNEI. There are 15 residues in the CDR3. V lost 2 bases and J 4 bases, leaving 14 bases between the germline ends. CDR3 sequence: CASSELGSIIYGYTF. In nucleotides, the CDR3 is TGTGCCAGCAGTGAACTGGGCAGCATCATCTATGGCTACACCTTC.

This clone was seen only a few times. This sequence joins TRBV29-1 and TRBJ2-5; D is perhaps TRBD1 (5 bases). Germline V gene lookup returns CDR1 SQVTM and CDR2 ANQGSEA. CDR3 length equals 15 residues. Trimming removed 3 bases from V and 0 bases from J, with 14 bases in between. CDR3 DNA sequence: TGCAGCGTTGAGAAGACAGACTCGTACCAAGAGACCCAGTACTTC. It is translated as CSVEKTDSYQETQYF. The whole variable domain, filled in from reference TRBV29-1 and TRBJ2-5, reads SAVISQKPSRDICQRGTSLTIQCQVDSQVTMMFWYRQQPGQSLTLIATANQGSEATYESGFVIDKFPISRPNLTFSTLTVSNMSPEDSSIYLCSVEKTDSYQETQYFGPGTRLLVL.

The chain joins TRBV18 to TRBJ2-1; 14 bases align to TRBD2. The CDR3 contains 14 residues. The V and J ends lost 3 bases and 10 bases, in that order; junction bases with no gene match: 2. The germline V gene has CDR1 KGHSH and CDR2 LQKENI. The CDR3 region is CASSPGLAGAEQFF. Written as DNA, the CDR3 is TGTGCCAGCTCACCGGGACTAGCGGGAGCCGAGCAGTTCTTC.

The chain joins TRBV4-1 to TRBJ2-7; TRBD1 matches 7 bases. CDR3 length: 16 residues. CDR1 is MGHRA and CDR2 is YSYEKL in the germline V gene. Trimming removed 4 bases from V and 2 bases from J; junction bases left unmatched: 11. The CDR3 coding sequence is TGCGCCAGCAGCCCCTCGACAGGGAGTATGACCTACGAGCAGTACTTC. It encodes CASSPSTGSMTYEQYF.

In DNA, the CDR3 is TGTGCCAGCAGCCCCAGAGAAATAGCGGAAAGCACAGATACGCAGTATTTT. This codes for CASSPREIAESTDTQYF. The chain is built from TRBV4-2 and TRBJ2-3; possible D gene TRBD2, 6 bases. Germline V gene lookup returns CDR1 LGHNA and CDR2 YNFKEQ. V was cut by 4 bases and J by 0 bases, with 17 bases left in between. CDR3 length: 17 amino acids.

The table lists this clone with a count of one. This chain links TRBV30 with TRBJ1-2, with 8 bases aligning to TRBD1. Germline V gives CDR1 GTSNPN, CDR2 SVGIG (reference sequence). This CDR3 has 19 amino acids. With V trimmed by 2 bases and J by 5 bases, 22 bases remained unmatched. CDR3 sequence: CAWSPLGAGQVFGDYGYTF. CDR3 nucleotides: TGTGCCTGGAGTCCTCTGGGGGCGGGACAGGTCTTCGGTGATTATGGCTACACCTTC.

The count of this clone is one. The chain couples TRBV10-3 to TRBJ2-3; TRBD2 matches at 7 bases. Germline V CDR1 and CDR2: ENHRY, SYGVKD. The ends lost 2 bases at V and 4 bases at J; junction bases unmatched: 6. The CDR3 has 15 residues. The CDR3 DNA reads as TGTGCCATCAGTGAGACGGGAGGAGGGGCAGATACGCAGTATTTT. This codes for CAISETGGGADTQYF.

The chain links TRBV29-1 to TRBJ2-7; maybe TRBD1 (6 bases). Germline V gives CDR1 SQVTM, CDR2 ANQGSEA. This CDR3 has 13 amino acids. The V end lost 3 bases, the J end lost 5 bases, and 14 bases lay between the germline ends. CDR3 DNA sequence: TGCAGCGTTGATCTTACAGGGAAACACGAGCAGTACTTC. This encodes CSVDLTGKHEQYF.

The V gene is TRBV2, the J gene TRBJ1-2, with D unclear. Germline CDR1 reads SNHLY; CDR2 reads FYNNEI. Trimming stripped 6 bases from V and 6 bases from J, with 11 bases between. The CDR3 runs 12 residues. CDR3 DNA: TGTGCCAGCAGCCGAACCCGAAATGGCTACACCTTC. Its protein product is CASSRTRNGYTF. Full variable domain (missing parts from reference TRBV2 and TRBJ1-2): EPEVTQTPSHQVTQMGQEVILRCVPISNHLYFYWYRQILGQKVEFLVSFYNNEISEKSEIFDDQFSVERPDGSNFTLKIRSTKLEDSAMYFCASSRTRNGYTFGSGTRLTVV.

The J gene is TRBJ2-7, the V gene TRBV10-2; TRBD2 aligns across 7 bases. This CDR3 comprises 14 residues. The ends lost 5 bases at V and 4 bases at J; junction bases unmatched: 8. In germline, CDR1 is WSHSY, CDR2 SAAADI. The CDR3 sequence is CASSMGRARYEQYF. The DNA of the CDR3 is TGCGCCAGCAGTATGGGGAGGGCGCGATACGAGCAGTACTTC.

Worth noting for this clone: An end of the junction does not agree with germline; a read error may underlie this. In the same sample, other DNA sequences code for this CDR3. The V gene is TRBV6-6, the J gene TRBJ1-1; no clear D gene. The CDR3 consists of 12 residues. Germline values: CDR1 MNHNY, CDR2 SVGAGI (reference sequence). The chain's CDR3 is CASSQTNTEAFF. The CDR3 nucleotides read TGTGCCAGCAGTCAAACCAACACTGAGGCTTTCTTT.

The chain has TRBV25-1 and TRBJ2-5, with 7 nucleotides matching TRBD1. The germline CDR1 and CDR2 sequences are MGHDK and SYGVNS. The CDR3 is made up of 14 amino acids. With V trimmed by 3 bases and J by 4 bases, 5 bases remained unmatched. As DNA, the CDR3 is TGTGCCAGCAGTGACCAAAGGGGGCCAGAGACCCAGTACTTC. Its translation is CASSDQRGPETQYF.

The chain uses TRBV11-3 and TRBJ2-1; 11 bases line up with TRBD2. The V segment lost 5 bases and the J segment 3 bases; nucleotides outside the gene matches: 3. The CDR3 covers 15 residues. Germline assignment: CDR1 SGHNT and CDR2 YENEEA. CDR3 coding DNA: TGTGCCAGCAGCGTCGGGACTAGCGGCTACAATGAGCAGTTCTTC. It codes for CASSVGTSGYNEQFF.

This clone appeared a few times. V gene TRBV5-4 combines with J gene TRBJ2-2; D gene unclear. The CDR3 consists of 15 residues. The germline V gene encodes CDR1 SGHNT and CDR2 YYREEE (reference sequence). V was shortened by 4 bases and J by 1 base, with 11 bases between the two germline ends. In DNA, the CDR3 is TGTGCCAGCAGCCCACAAAAGGGGAACACCGGGGAGCTGTTTTTT. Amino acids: CASSPQKGNTGELFF.

The DNA of the CDR3 is TGTGCCAGCAGTGAAGGTAGTCGGGAAAAACTGTTTTTT. This gives the protein CASSEGSREKLFF. The V call is TRBV25-1, the J call TRBJ1-4; D call uncertain. The CDR3 loop spans 13 amino acids. Trimming left V 2 bases short and J 8 bases short, with 9 bases between. Looked up from germline, CDR1 is MGHDK and CDR2 is SYGVNS.

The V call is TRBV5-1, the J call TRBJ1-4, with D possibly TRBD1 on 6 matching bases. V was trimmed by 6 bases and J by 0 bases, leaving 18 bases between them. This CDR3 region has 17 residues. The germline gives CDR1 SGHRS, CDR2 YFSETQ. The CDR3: CASTLGTGRATNEKLFF. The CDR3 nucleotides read TGCGCCAGCACCTTAGGCACAGGGCGCGCAACTAATGAAAAACTGTTTTTT.

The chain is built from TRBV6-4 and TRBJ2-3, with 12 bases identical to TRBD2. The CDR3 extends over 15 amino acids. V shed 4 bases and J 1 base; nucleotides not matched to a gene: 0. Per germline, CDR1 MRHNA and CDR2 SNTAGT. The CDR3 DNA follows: TGTGCCAGCAGTGGGACTAGCGGGGGCACAGATACGCAGTATTTT. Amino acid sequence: CASSGTSGGTDTQYF.

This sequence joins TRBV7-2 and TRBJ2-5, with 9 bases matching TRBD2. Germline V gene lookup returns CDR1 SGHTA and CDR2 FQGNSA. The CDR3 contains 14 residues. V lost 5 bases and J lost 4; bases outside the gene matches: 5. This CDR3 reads CASSPGGLAETQYF. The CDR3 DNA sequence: TGTGCCAGCAGCCCGGGGGGACTAGCAGAGACCCAGTACTTC.

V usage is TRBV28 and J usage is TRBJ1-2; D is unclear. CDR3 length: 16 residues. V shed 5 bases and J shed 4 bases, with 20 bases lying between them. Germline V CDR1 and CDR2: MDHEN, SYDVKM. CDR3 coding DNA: TGTGCCAGCAGTACCCATCCTGAGGGCTTCCTCTATGGCTACACCTTC. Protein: CASSTHPEGFLYGYTF.

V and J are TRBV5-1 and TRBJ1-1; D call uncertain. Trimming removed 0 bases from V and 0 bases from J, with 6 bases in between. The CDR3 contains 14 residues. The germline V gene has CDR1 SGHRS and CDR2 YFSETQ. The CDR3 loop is CASSLGSLNTEAFF. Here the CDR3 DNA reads TGCGCCAGCAGCTTGGGCAGCTTGAACACTGAAGCTTTCTTT.

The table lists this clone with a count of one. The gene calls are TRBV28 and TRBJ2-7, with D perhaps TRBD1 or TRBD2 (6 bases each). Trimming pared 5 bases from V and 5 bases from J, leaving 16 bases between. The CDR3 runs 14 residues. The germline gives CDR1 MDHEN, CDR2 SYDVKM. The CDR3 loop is CASSPGGGRHEQYV. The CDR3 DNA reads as TGTGCCAGCAGTCCCGGTGGGGGGCGCCACGAGCAGTACGTC.